The text below deals with one T cell receptor beta chain. Its specificity is unknown. The record originates from a study of T cell repertoires in cytomegalovirus infection. The germline V gene has CDR1 KGHDR and CDR2 SFDVKD. Losses at the gene ends were 5 bases for V and 6 bases for J; bases not matched to a gene: 11. The CDR3 is 16 residues long. TCRdb reprocessed the reads via MiXCR and lists one record per CDR3 protein. The table includes roughly 350,000 distinct CDR3 sequences, roughly 34% detected once. V usage is TRBV24-1 and J usage is TRBJ2-3; 9 nucleotides line up with TRBD2. The sequences come from cultured PBMCs, collected from culture after CMV antigen stimulation. This TCR came from a human donor in good health (CMV status not recorded). Some clones in this sample may be carry-over from other donors' samples. CDR3 protein: CATSGVAGDLTDTQYF. The CDR3 nucleotides are TGTGCCACCAGTGGTGTAGCGGGAGACCTAACCGATACGCAGTATTTT.